Listed below are T cell receptor beta chains from one sample, sequenced in a study of radiation and T cells in renal cell carcinoma. Produced via immunoSEQ multiplex PCR; TCRdb's table is partial and in-frame only. The top ten hold roughly 6.8% of the sample, which has roughly 64,000 clones, approximately 80% seen once. Here the sequenced sample was blood, taken from a patient whose treatment included radiotherapy and nephrectomy. The receptor source for this set is a man aged 55 to 69 with renal cell carcinoma. Both conserved end residues are part of each CDR3. The D gene is left open where the match is weak. Expanded clones are given a class, and other clones once, few, many or no size at all.

v_call,j_call,d_call,clone_size,cdr3_aa,cdr3_nt
TRBV30,TRBJ2-1,.,.,CAWSQHDNEQFF,TGTGCCTGGAGCCAACACGACAATGAGCAGTTCTTC
TRBV10-3,TRBJ2-1,TRBD2,.,CAIREVKGDEQFF,TGTGCCATCCGGGAGGTCAAAGGGGATGAGCAGTTCTTC
TRBV19,TRBJ2-3,.,once,CASSIGWADTQYF,TGTGCCAGTAGTATCGGGTGGGCAGATACGCAGTATTTT
TRBV25-1,TRBJ1-4,.,.,CASSEYSDPEKLFF,TGTGCCAGCAGTGAATATTCAGATCCTGAAAAACTGTTTTTT
TRBV2,TRBJ2-5,.,.,CASSPLLVRDQYF,TGTGCCAGCAGCCCCCTACTAGTTCGGGACCAGTACTTC
TRBV19,TRBJ1-5,.,once,CASRVSVTNQPQHF,TGTGCCAGTAGGGTTTCGGTAACCAACCAGCCCCAGCATTTT
TRBV12-5,TRBJ1-5,.,medium-sized,CASGTIQVYSNQPQHF,TGTGCTAGTGGTACAATACAGGTTTATAGCAATCAGCCCCAGCATTTT
TRBV21-1,TRBJ1-6,.,.,CASSKDRGSSYNSPLHF,TGTGCCAGCAGCAAAGATCGGGGGAGCTCCTATAATTCACCCCTCCACTTT
TRBV18,TRBJ1-1,.,.,CASQRGFEAFF,TGTGCCAGCCAAAGGGGTTTTGAAGCTTTCTTT
TRBV4-1,TRBJ1-3,.,.,CASSRDLPGNTIYF,TGCGCCAGCAGCCGGGACCTACCTGGAAACACCATATATTTT
TRBV19,TRBJ1-1,.,.,CASSPIGGANTEAFF,TGTGCCAGTAGCCCCATAGGAGGAGCCAACACTGAAGCTTTCTTT
TRBV5-1,TRBJ2-1,TRBD2,.,CASSLGTSGSGNEQFF,TGCGCCAGCAGCTTGGGGACTAGCGGGAGTGGGAATGAGCAGTTCTTC
TRBV11-2,TRBJ1-2,.,few,CASSLEAGYTF,TGTGCCAGCAGCTTAGAGGCTGGCTACACCTTC
TRBV20-1,TRBJ2-5,.,.,CSARPEETQYF,TGCAGTGCTAGACCTGAGGAGACCCAGTACTTC
TRBV9,TRBJ1-2,.,.,CASSVSGGADGYTF,TGTGCCAGCAGCGTAAGCGGGGGGGCGGATGGCTACACCTTC
TRBV29-1,TRBJ2-1,.,.,CSVEVQGSDNEQFF,TGCAGCGTTGAAGTTCAGGGCTCCGACAATGAGCAGTTCTTC
TRBV5-1,TRBJ1-1,.,.,CASSSQIMNTEAFF,TGCGCCAGCAGCTCACAGATTATGAACACTGAAGCTTTCTTT
TRBV18,TRBJ2-3,.,.,CASSRWLPQESGTDTQYF,TGTGCCAGCTCACGATGGTTGCCCCAGGAATCGGGCACAGATACGCAGTATTTT
TRBV18,TRBJ1-1,.,few,CASSPNTPEAFF,TGTGCCAGCTCACCAAACACACCTGAAGCTTTCTTT
TRBV5-8,TRBJ2-5,.,.,CASSLTTGALQETQYF,TGTGCCAGCAGCCTCACGACAGGCGCCTTACAAGAGACCCAGTACTTC
TRBV6-5,TRBJ2-1,.,.,CASSYGRFLPNEQFF,TGTGCCAGCAGTTATGGACGCTTCCTCCCCAATGAGCAGTTCTTC
TRBV5-1,TRBJ2-2,TRBD1,.,CASSEDRATGELFF,TGCGCCAGCAGCGAGGACAGGGCCACCGGGGAGCTGTTTTTT
TRBV6-5,TRBJ1-2,TRBD1,.,CASSSFRQGIAF,TGTGCCAGCAGTAGTTTTCGACAGGGAATCGCCTTC
TRBV4-1,TRBJ1-5,TRBD1,.,CASSQGTGFNQPQHF,TGCGCCAGCAGCCAAGGGACAGGATTCAATCAGCCCCAGCATTTT
TRBV6-6,TRBJ2-3,.,.,CASMPPASTDTQYF,TGTGCCAGCATGCCCCCGGCTAGCACAGATACGCAGTATTTT
TRBV19,TRBJ1-1,.,.,CASSIWQLNTEAFF,TGTGCCAGTAGTATATGGCAGCTGAACACTGAAGCTTTCTTT
TRBV11-2,TRBJ2-6,TRBD1,.,CASTGTGSSYALTF,TGTGCCAGCACCGGGACAGGGTCCTCCTATGCCCTGACTTTC
TRBV6-6,TRBJ1-2,TRBD1,.,CASSGGEGAIYGYTF,TGTGCCAGCAGCGGCGGCGAGGGGGCTATCTATGGCTACACCTTC
TRBV7-2,TRBJ2-7,.,.,CASSLERHVSYEQYF,TGTGCCAGCAGCTTAGAACGTCACGTATCCTACGAGCAGTACTTC
TRBV25-1,TRBJ1-2,.,.,CASSDQGLKGSYGYTF,TGTGCCAGCAGTGACCAGGGACTGAAGGGTTCCTATGGCTACACCTTC
TRBV5-5,TRBJ2-5,.,few,CASSRPTGETQYF,TGTGCCAGCAGCCGGCCGACAGGAGAGACCCAGTACTTC
TRBV19,TRBJ2-2,TRBD2,.,CASSRSSGGVTGELFF,TGTGCCAGTAGTAGATCTAGCGGGGGAGTCACCGGGGAGCTGTTTTTT
TRBV7-9,TRBJ2-7,TRBD2,.,CASSLASGVYEQYF,TGTGCCAGCAGCTTAGCTAGCGGGGTCTACGAGCAGTACTTC
TRBV9,TRBJ2-1,.,.,CASSVGPPQDVGNNEQFF,TGTGCCAGCAGCGTAGGCCCTCCGCAGGACGTGGGAAACAATGAGCAGTTCTTC
TRBV4-3,TRBJ1-1,TRBD1,.,CASSQESGGREAFF,TGCGCCAGCAGCCAAGAGTCAGGGGGGCGTGAAGCTTTCTTT
TRBV6-5,TRBJ1-1,.,.,CASSYGLMNTEAFF,TGTGCCAGCAGTTACGGACTAATGAACACTGAAGCTTTCTTT
TRBV5-1,TRBJ2-3,.,.,CASSLDGATSTDTQYF,TGCGCCAGCAGCTTGGACGGGGCCACCTCCACAGATACGCAGTATTTT
TRBV14,TRBJ1-6,TRBD1,.,CASSQGIAGGSPLHF,TGTGCCAGCAGCCAAGGGATTGCAGGGGGTTCACCCCTCCACTTT
TRBV5-1,TRBJ2-1,.,.,CASSQDWDWGEQFF,TGCGCCAGCAGCCAGGACTGGGACTGGGGTGAGCAGTTCTTC
TRBV7-2,TRBJ1-2,.,many,CASSLSRDGYTF,TGTGCCAGCAGCCTAAGCAGGGATGGCTACACCTTC
TRBV5-5,TRBJ2-1,.,.,CASSLFSREWNEQFF,TGTGCCAGCAGCTTGTTCAGCAGGGAATGGAATGAGCAGTTCTTC
TRBV20-1,TRBJ1-1,TRBD1,.,CSARATGGVFF,TGCAGTGCTAGAGCGACAGGGGGCGTCTTCTTT
TRBV4-1,TRBJ2-2,.,.,CASSPDRSLTNTGELFF,TGCGCCAGCAGCCCAGACCGGAGTCTTACGAACACCGGGGAGCTGTTTTTT
TRBV7-9,TRBJ1-1,.,.,CASSLGQGLVNTEAFF,TGTGCCAGCAGCTTAGGGCAGGGCCTGGTGAACACTGAAGCTTTCTTT
TRBV7-9,TRBJ2-2,TRBD1,.,CASSFRDRGTGELFF,TGTGCCAGCAGCTTCCGGGACAGGGGGACCGGGGAGCTGTTTTTT
TRBV19,TRBJ2-3,.,.,CASSRSGSNGGADTQYF,TGTGCCAGTAGTCGGTCAGGAAGCAACGGTGGAGCAGATACGCAGTATTTT
TRBV7-2,TRBJ2-1,.,.,CASSLQTSLQVYNEQFF,TGTGCCAGCAGCTTACAGACTAGTCTTCAGGTTTACAATGAGCAGTTCTTC
TRBV18,TRBJ1-2,.,.,CASSPAPDLYGYTF,TGTGCCAGCTCACCAGCCCCAGATCTCTATGGCTACACCTTC
TRBV11-2,TRBJ2-2,TRBD2,.,CASSSNGRDTGELFF,TGTGCCAGCAGTTCTAACGGGAGGGACACCGGGGAGCTGTTTTTT
TRBV5-6,TRBJ1-2,.,few,CASSLAGEHNGYTF,TGTGCCAGCAGCTTGGCAGGGGAGCATAATGGCTACACCTTC
TRBV5-4,TRBJ2-5,TRBD2,few,CASSPTGTSGAWETQYF,TGTGCCAGCAGCCCAACCGGGACTAGCGGGGCATGGGAGACCCAGTACTTC
TRBV10-3,TRBJ2-3,TRBD2,.,CAISGSGRTNTDTQYF,TGTGCCATCAGCGGCAGCGGGAGGACCAACACAGATACGCAGTATTTT
TRBV2,TRBJ2-1,TRBD2,.,CASSEAGLAGSNEQFF,TGTGCCAGCAGTGAAGCGGGACTAGCGGGATCCAATGAGCAGTTCTTC
TRBV6-5,TRBJ2-7,.,.,CASSYGSGEQYF,TGTGCCAGCAGTTATGGGTCAGGCGAGCAGTACTTC
TRBV6-1,TRBJ2-5,TRBD1,.,CASSEAAPWGTGQETQYF,TGTGCCAGCAGTGAAGCAGCTCCGTGGGGGACAGGGCAAGAGACCCAGTACTTC
TRBV9,TRBJ2-1,.,once,CASSVGAASYNEQFF,TGTGCCAGCAGCGTAGGGGCGGCCTCCTACAATGAGCAGTTCTTC
TRBV6-6,TRBJ2-3,.,.,CASRDHRSSTDTQYF,TGTGCCAGCAGGGATCACAGGAGCAGCACAGATACGCAGTATTTT
TRBV6-5,TRBJ1-2,TRBD1,.,CASSTRDRVNYGYTF,TGTGCCAGCAGTACCCGGGACAGGGTTAACTATGGCTACACCTTC
TRBV7-2,TRBJ2-1,TRBD2,.,CASSLVGGGLVNEQFF,TGTGCCAGCAGCTTAGTCGGCGGGGGGTTGGTCAATGAGCAGTTCTTC
TRBV11-3,TRBJ1-1,.,.,CASSPPGQQNTEAFF,TGTGCCAGCAGCCCACCTGGACAGCAGAACACTGAAGCTTTCTTT